Each of the 25 T cell receptor beta chains below was sequenced from the same sample in a study of CD8+CD57+ T cells in acquired aplastic anemia. Sequencing was done on patients that had shown CD8+CD57+ cell expansion by flow cytometry. The use of genomic DNA as template underpinned the TCR beta VDJ and CDR3 profiling. A single record per CDR3 protein comes from TCRdb applying MiXCR to the reads. The sample lists around 250,000 distinct CDR3 sequences, approximately 79% occurring once. The sample consisted of sorted CD4+, CD8+, or CD8+CD57+ T cells (not recorded which) from PBMCs. The source is a human donor with aplastic anemia.

The chain has TRBV9 and TRBJ2-3, with 7 bases lining up with TRBD2. This CDR3 comprises 16 residues. Germline V gene sequence: CDR1 SGDLS, CDR2 YYNGEE. V shed 5 bases, J shed 10 bases, and the junction held 19 bases outside the gene matches. CDR3 loop: CASSDGGIHEQFSQYF. In DNA form, the CDR3 reads TGTGCCAGCAGTGACGGGGGGATCCATGAGCAGTTCTCGCAGTATTTT.

The chain employs TRBV27 and TRBJ2-1, with D perhaps matching TRBD1 or TRBD2 (5 bases each). This CDR3 spans 16 amino acids. Germline CDR1 reads MNHEY; CDR2 reads SMNVEV (reference sequence). V lost 6 bases to trimming and J lost 13 bases, with 28 bases between them. The CDR3 loop reads CASSQGVGNGLADQFF. The CDR3 coding sequence is TGTGCCAGCAGCCAGGGAGTCGGAAACGGTCTGGCTGACCAGTTCTTC.

This chain links TRBV20-1 with TRBJ2-7; unclear D gene. CDR1 and CDR2 from the germline V gene are DFQATT and SNEGSKA (reference sequence). CDR3 length equals 12 residues. V lost 3 bases to trimming and J lost 4 bases, with 10 bases between them. The CDR3 DNA is TGCAGTGCTAGTCCGATATCTTACGAGCAGTACTTC. Encoded protein: CSASPISYEQYF.

The V gene is TRBV7-9, the J gene TRBJ2-2; perhaps TRBD2 as D (5 bases). V was pared by 4 bases and J by 7 bases, with 16 bases between. This CDR3 comprises 15 residues. Looked up from germline, CDR1 is SEHNR and CDR2 is FQNEAQ (reference sequence). CDR3 amino acids: CASSWKASTVGELFF. For the CDR3, the DNA is TGTGCCAGCAGCTGGAAGGCTAGCACGGTCGGGGAGCTGTTTTTT.

The chain combines TRBV6-2 or TRBV6-3 with TRBJ2-2; TRBD1 aligns across 7 bases. V was pared by 0 bases and J by 0 bases, with 4 bases of the junction left unmatched. In germline, CDR1 is MNHEY, CDR2 SVGEGT. CDR3 size: 17 residues. CDR3 residues: CASSYSKTGPNTGELFF. CDR3 nucleotides: TGTGCCAGCAGTTACTCGAAGACAGGGCCGAACACCGGGGAGCTGTTTTTT.

This sequence joins TRBV7-2 and TRBJ2-6; possible D gene TRBD1, 6 bases. The CDR3 consists of 16 residues. Between the trimmed V and J ends, which lost 5 bases and 15 bases, there was a span of 26 bases. In germline, CDR1 is SGHTA, CDR2 FQGNSA. The CDR3 loop reads CASSHEGQGYGYTLTF. The CDR3 region has the DNA TGTGCCAGCAGCCACGAGGGACAAGGATATGGCTACACCCTGACTTTC.

V and J are TRBV7-8 and TRBJ2-7, with 8 bases aligning to TRBD2. This CDR3 has 17 amino acids. The germline gives CDR1 SGHVS, CDR2 FQNEAQ. With 4 bases clipped from V and 0 bases from J, the junction kept 11 bases outside the gene matches. The CDR3 nucleotides are TGTGCCAGCAGCTCCGGGGGTGTAGCGGGAAGCTCCTACGAGCAGTACTTC. Translation: CASSSGGVAGSSYEQYF.

The rearrangement joins TRBV3-1 to TRBJ1-4; no reliable D call. V was shortened by 5 bases and J by 0 bases, with 10 bases between the two germline ends. In germline, CDR1 is LGHDT, CDR2 YNNKEL (reference sequence). This CDR3 contains 15 residues. CDR3 sequence (DNA): TGTGCCAGCAGCTTTGCCGCGTCAACTAATGAAAAACTGTTTTTT. This gives the protein CASSFAASTNEKLFF.

The V and J genes are TRBV7-9 and TRBJ1-1, with no clear D. The ends were cut back, 3 bases at V and 1 base at J, with 12 bases in the middle. The germline CDR1 and CDR2 sequences are SEHNR and FQNEAQ (reference sequence). The CDR3 totals 15 residues. The CDR3 bases are TGTGCCAGCAGCTTTCAACGAAGAGGGAACACTGAAGCTTTCTTT. It codes for CASSFQRRGNTEAFF.

This clonotype occurred once. V and J are TRBV15 and TRBJ1-2; D perhaps matches TRBD1 (5 bases). This CDR3 has 12 amino acids. Between the trimmed V and J ends, which lost 0 bases and 13 bases, there was a span of 12 bases. Looked up from germline, CDR1 is LNHNV and CDR2 is YYDKDF (reference sequence). The CDR3 loop is CATSRDYGRATF. CDR3 in DNA: TGTGCCACCAGCAGAGATTATGGCAGGGCCACCTTC. The full variable domain, its missing parts supplied by reference TRBV15 and TRBJ1-2, is DAMVIQNPRYQVTQFGKPVTLSCSQTLNHNVMYWYQQKSSQAPKLLFHYYDKDFNNEADTPDNFQSRRPNTSFCFLDIRSPGLGDTAMYLCATSRDYGRATFGSGTRLTVV.

For this clonotype: One junction end disagrees with the germline gene, perhaps due to a read error. The V and J genes are TRBV7-9 and TRBJ2-3, with D perhaps matching TRBD1 or TRBD2 (5 bases each). The CDR3 sequence is 13 residues long. Germline-derived CDR1 and CDR2 are SEHNR and FQNEAQ (reference sequence). CDR3 DNA: TGTGCCAGCAGCTACCGGAGAAGAGGGGCGAAGGATTTT. Translating gives CASSYRRRGAKDF.

V usage is TRBV5-1 and J usage is TRBJ1-1; D gene ambiguous. V lost 4 bases and J 2 bases, leaving 12 bases between the germline ends. Germline CDR1 is SGHRS and CDR2 is YFSETQ. This CDR3 is built from 14 residues. CDR3 region: CASSIQSVNTEAFF. CDR3 in DNA: TGCGCCAGCAGCATACAGTCAGTTAACACTGAAGCTTTCTTT.

Details on this clonotype: The missing conserved phenylalanine or tryptophan at the end of this CDR3 makes a read error likely. The limits of the CDR3 on the DNA are not certain, so only TCRdb's listed CDR3 is given. This chain connects TRBV7-8 to TRBJ2-1. Ends included, the CDR3 has 13 residues. The germline CDR1 and CDR2 sequences are SGHVS and FQNEAQ. CDR3 amino acids: CASSFGPDRTALS.

The chain employs TRBV15 and TRBJ1-1; 7 bases line up with TRBD1. V lost 5 bases, J lost 10 bases, and 7 bases stayed unmatched. The length of the CDR3 is 12 residues. CDR1 LNHNV and CDR2 YYDKDF come from the germline V gene (reference sequence). DNA of the CDR3: TGTGCCACCAGCCAGAGGACAGGCGTAGCTTTCTTT. This gives the protein CATSQRTGVAFF.

A note on this clonotype: Germline is not matched at one junction end, which may reflect a read error. This chain uses TRBV7-9 with TRBJ2-1; 8 bases line up with TRBD2. The J call may be incorrect, as the DNA end agrees better with TRBJ2-5. Looked up from germline, CDR1 is SEHNR and CDR2 is FQNEAQ (reference sequence). The CDR3 is 14 amino acids. As DNA, the CDR3 is TGTGCCAGCAGCTCAGGCCGAGCGGGGGAGAGCCAGTACTTC. This gives the protein CASSSGRAGESQYF.

The table lists this clonotype with many counts. V and J are TRBV20-1 and TRBJ1-3; no clear D gene. This CDR3 contains 16 residues. The V gene's germline CDR1 is DFQATT and CDR2 SNEGSKA (reference sequence). V was trimmed by 3 bases and J by 4 bases, leaving 19 bases between them. The CDR3 spells CSASEGDREGGNTIYF. DNA for the CDR3: TGCAGTGCTAGTGAGGGTGACCGGGAAGGGGGAAACACCATATATTTT.

To note about this clonotype: An end of the junction does not agree with germline; a read error may underlie this. This sequence joins TRBV7-6 and TRBJ2-3; D is perhaps TRBD1 (6 bases). The germline CDR1 and CDR2 sequences are SGHVS and FNYEAQ. The CDR3 length is 14 residues. This CDR3 is CASSLAHGTKATQF. The DNA for the CDR3 is TGTGCCAGCAGCTTAGCCCACGGGACAAAAGCGACGCAGTTT.

Comment on this clonotype: The final CDR3 position lacks the conserved phenylalanine or tryptophan, pointing to a likely read error. No DNA is shown, since the ends of the CDR3 on it are uncertain; the CDR3 is the one TCRdb lists. The CDR3: CASGDGGTDTQTFCP. The J gene is TRBJ2-3, the V gene TRBV2; the table's D call, TRBD1, was not checked against the DNA. Termini included, the CDR3 measures 15 amino acids. Germline V gives CDR1 SNHLY, CDR2 FYNNEI.

This clonotype has a single count. No conserved phenylalanine or tryptophan ends this CDR3, so it is likely a read error. It is unclear where the CDR3 begins or ends on the DNA, so no DNA is shown, and the CDR3 is as TCRdb lists it. The chain uses TRBV7-3 and TRBJ1-2; the table's D call TRBD1 went unverified against the DNA. Germline assignment: CDR1 SGHTA and CDR2 FQGTGA. The CDR3 numbers 13 amino acids, ends counted. This chain's CDR3 is CASSHGRTGGETH.

As for this clonotype: One end of the junction does not line up with germline, which may come from a read error. J is TRBJ2-7 and V is TRBV6-1; TRBD1 agrees at 10 bases. The CDR3 contains 16 residues. Germline CDR1 and CDR2: MNHNS and SASEGT. The CDR3 loop is CASSEVTGGTIYEQYF. CDR3 DNA sequence: TGCGCCAGCAGTGAGGTGACAGGGGGCACTATCTACGAGCAGTACTTC.

This clonotype was observed a few times. The V call is TRBV10-3, the J call TRBJ2-7; D ambiguous. Germline-derived CDR1 and CDR2 are ENHRY and SYGVKD. This CDR3 comprises 11 residues. Trimming cost V 8 bases and J 5 bases, with 10 bases left between them. The CDR3 bases are TGTGCCATCGGTGGGGATGACGAGCAGTACTTC. Encoded protein: CAIGGDDEQYF.

This clonotype showed up just once. The V call is TRBV7-9, the J call TRBJ2-1; 9 bases map to TRBD1. The germline V gene encodes CDR1 SEHNR and CDR2 FQNEAQ (reference sequence). The V and J ends lost 4 bases and 7 bases, in that order; junction bases with no gene match: 8. This CDR3 region has 15 residues. The CDR3 reads CASSCDRQGGNEQFF. In nucleotides, the CDR3 is TGTGCCAGCAGCTGTGATAGACAGGGGGGGAATGAGCAGTTCTTC.

The genes are TRBV7-9 and TRBJ2-7; 7 bases are shared with TRBD1. The V gene end was trimmed by 5 bases and the J gene end by 2 bases; junction bases not matched to a gene: 12. The CDR3 runs 16 residues. CDR1 is SEHNR, CDR2 FQNEAQ, per germline (reference sequence). CDR3 sequence (DNA): TGTGCCAGCAGCCCTATGCCTCCCGACAGGGCCTACGAGCAGTACTTC. The encoded protein is CASSPMPPDRAYEQYF.

This clonotype has a handful of counts. The chain couples TRBV2 to TRBJ2-3; possibly TRBD2 for D (6 bases). The germline V gene has CDR1 SNHLY and CDR2 FYNNEI. With 8 bases removed from V and 6 bases from J, the gap between germline ends came to 18 bases. The CDR3 has 14 residues. The CDR3 loop is CASEGRERHDTQYF. Written as DNA, the CDR3 is TGTGCCAGCGAAGGGCGGGAACGTCACGATACGCAGTATTTT. The full variable domain, completed using reference TRBV2 and TRBJ2-3, is EPEVTQTPSHQVTQMGQEVILRCVPISNHLYFYWYRQILGQKVEFLVSFYNNEISEKSEIFDDQFSVERPDGSNFTLKIRSTKLEDSAMYFCASEGRERHDTQYFGPGTRLTVL.

Of note for this clonotype: It is likely a read error, because the conserved phenylalanine at the end of the CDR3 is missing. It is unclear where the CDR3 begins or ends on the DNA, so no DNA is shown, and the CDR3 is as TCRdb lists it. This chain connects TRBV24-1 to TRBJ1-3. The CDR3 extends over 17 residues, inclusive of both ends. Germline assignment: CDR1 KGHDR and CDR2 SFDVKD. CDR3 region: CATSEVGNGSTFDTVYS.